Here is one T cell receptor beta chain with its context. This clonotype appeared a few times. Its binding antigen is unknown. Base qualities are not recorded, but no much larger clone differs from it by a single base. This record belongs to a study of CD8 T cells in ankylosing spondylitis (dated by TCRdb to the late 2010s). Notes on the research overall: The study profiled T cell receptor beta repertoires in healthy donors and ankylosing spondylitis patients to find disease-linked TCR variants. Peripheral blood was sampled, and synovial fluid was also collected from ankylosing spondylitis patients. The whole study cohort included 95 to 130 healthy donors and roughly 24 ankylosing spondylitis patients. Summary of the overall study and its limitations: Some of the motif variants had been reported before in the synovial fluid and blood of reactive arthritis patients, a finding that suggests common disease-initiation mechanisms. Blood from ankylosing spondylitis patients appeared to be characterized by a TCR beta motif made up of under ten highly homologous amino acid variants. The disease-linked clones showed a CD8+ phenotype and occurred at relatively low frequencies in peripheral blood. The disease-linked clones were reported to be significantly enriched in matched synovial fluid samples from ankylosing spondylitis patients.

TCRdb lists the instrument as Illumina HiSeq 2500. Quantitative 5'-RACE with molecular barcodes was the method used to prepare the TCR beta libraries. In the source study's methods: A new computational method, built on a probabilistic model of VDJ rearrangement, was used to identify disease-linked TCR variants. The public reads were reprocessed in TCRdb via fastp at Q25 and MiXCR, keeping in-frame beta chains. CDR3 protein duplicates are merged, each entry listing the most common genes and DNA. The V and J calls and clone size are TCRdb's, not the authors'. The sample has under 300,000 distinct CDR3 sequences on record, roughly a tenth of them singletons. The ten largest clones add up to less than 7.5% of the sample. Trimming removed 5 bases from V and 8 bases from J; the gene matches leave 13 bases unexplained. Sequences MNHEY (CDR1) and SMNVEV (CDR2) are obtained from the germline V gene (reference sequence). The CDR3, from cysteine to phenylalanine, totals 16 residues. Of all the DNA, just the CDR3 is kept, 48 bases in frame from base 1.

The chain links TRBV27 with TRBJ2-1; 9 bases in the middle match TRBD1. This receptor was taken from a male donor with ankylosing spondylitis or in good health (not recorded which). Sample: blood, either unsorted or a sorted T cell fraction (not recorded which). The DNA reads TGTGCCAGCAGTCCCCTATGGACAGGGGAGGGGCATGAGCAGTTCTTC. Its coded protein is CASSPLWTGEGHEQFF.